The 23 T cell receptor beta chains in this list originate from one sample, sequenced in a study of blood T cells in healthy people across ages. A second roughly 6 to 12 cycle PCR used barcoded and J-beta primers. TCRdb reanalysed the 5' RACE reads using MiXCR and keeps one entry per CDR3 protein. This table has about a million distinct CDR3 sequences, roughly 52% appearing once. Sequenced input: blood. All receptors come from a man aged 30 to 45 in good health.

V gene TRBV2 combines with J gene TRBJ1-1, with 7 bases lining up with TRBD1. After removal of 6 bases from V and 4 bases from J, the junction contained 8 bases not matched to a gene. CDR1 is SNHLY, CDR2 FYNNEI, per germline. The CDR3 totals 14 residues. CDR3 coding DNA: TGTGCCAGCAGGTCGCAGGGGGTTAGCACTGAAGCTTTCTTT. This translates into CASRSQGVSTEAFF.

V usage is TRBV20-1 and J usage is TRBJ2-7; 7 nucleotides agree with TRBD2. The CDR3 totals 14 residues. With 6 bases clipped from V and 0 bases from J, the junction kept 8 bases outside the gene matches. From germline, CDR1 is DFQATT and CDR2 SNEGSKA (reference sequence). The CDR3: CSARRDYNSYEQYF. CDR3 DNA: TGCAGTGCCCGCCGGGACTACAACTCCTACGAGCAGTACTTC.

A word on this clonotype: At one end the junction does not follow the germline gene, possibly because of a read error. The CDR3 is CAGSYTTTQETQYF. In nucleotides, the CDR3 is TGTGCCGGCAGTTACACGACAACCCAAGAGACCCAGTACTTC. The chain couples TRBV6-6 to TRBJ2-5; D gene uncertain. Germline CDR1 is MNHNY and CDR2 is SVGAGI (reference sequence). The CDR3 runs 14 residues.

The chain couples TRBV12-5 to TRBJ2-3; possibly TRBD1 or TRBD2 for D (5 bases each). The CDR3 totals 14 residues. Trimming shortened V by 5 bases and J by 0 bases, and 9 bases separated the two germline ends. In germline, CDR1 is LGHNT, CDR2 FRNRAP. The CDR3 sequence is CASGARDSTDTQYF. Written as DNA, the CDR3 is TGTGCTAGTGGTGCCAGGGACAGCACAGATACGCAGTATTTT.

This clonotype was counted only a few times. The rearrangement uses TRBV20-1 and TRBJ2-5; 7 bases map to TRBD1. The J call is uncertain, as TRBJ2-7 better fits the DNA end. The germline V gene has CDR1 DFQATT and CDR2 SNEGSKA (reference sequence). The CDR3 loop spans 11 amino acids. The CDR3 loop is CSATRQGEQYF. The CDR3 region has the DNA TGCAGTGCTACCCGACAGGGCGAGCAGTACTTC.

With respect to this clonotype: At one end the junction does not follow the germline gene, possibly because of a read error. J is TRBJ1-2 and V is TRBV7-9, with a possible D match to TRBD1 (6 bases). This CDR3 has 16 residues. The germline V gene encodes CDR1 SEHNR and CDR2 FQNEAQ (reference sequence). The CDR3 bases are TGTGCCGGCAGCCTAGTCCGTGAACAGGGAGTCTATGGCTACACCTTC. Translating gives CAGSLVREQGVYGYTF.

J is TRBJ1-2 and V is TRBV29-1; TRBD1 is a possible D gene (6 bases). Germline CDR1 is SQVTM and CDR2 is ANQGSEA. V was trimmed by 4 bases and J by 11 bases, leaving 26 bases between them. The CDR3 runs 15 residues. CDR3 amino acids: CSVGYSGGRDLRYTF. The DNA of the CDR3 is TGCAGCGTTGGTTATTCTGGGGGCCGGGACTTGCGGTACACCTTC.

J is TRBJ2-1 and V is TRBV6-5; D remains unclear. This CDR3 contains 13 residues. Germline V gene sequence: CDR1 MNHEY, CDR2 SVGAGI. Deletions cut 0 bases from V and 5 bases from J, with 5 bases between. The CDR3 region has the DNA TGTGCCAGCAGTTACTCGTCCAACAATGAGCAGTTCTTC. Translating it yields CASSYSSNNEQFF.

This clonotype was detected a few times. As DNA, the CDR3 is TGTGCCAGCAGACCCGGGACAGTGGATTACTACGAGCAGTACTTC. The encoded protein is CASRPGTVDYYEQYF. V usage is TRBV6-5 and J usage is TRBJ2-7; 7 bases align to TRBD1. This CDR3 spans 15 amino acids. Germline V gene lookup returns CDR1 MNHEY and CDR2 SVGAGI. Trimming cost V 6 bases and J 3 bases; bases outside gene matches: 11.

This clonotype turned up a few times. The chain recombines TRBV4-3 with TRBJ1-1, with no clear D. V shed 0 bases and J shed 6 bases, with 8 bases lying between them. This CDR3 is built from 13 residues. Per germline, CDR1 LGHNA and CDR2 YSLEER. The CDR3 region is CASSQEVGSEAFF. In DNA form, the CDR3 reads TGCGCCAGCAGCCAAGAGGTGGGGTCTGAAGCTTTCTTT.

This clonotype was seen a handful of times. This may be a read error: a much more frequent sequence differs by one nucleotide. This sequence joins TRBV15 and TRBJ1-5; D gene uncertain. This CDR3 contains 12 residues. Per germline, CDR1 LNHNV and CDR2 YYDKDF (reference sequence). V lost 0 bases to trimming and J lost 6 bases, with 3 bases between them. The CDR3 is CATSRDRQPQHF. CDR3 DNA: TGTGCCACCAGCAGAGATCGTCAGCCCCAGCATTTT.

This sequence joins TRBV20-1 and TRBJ1-2, with D hard to call. Germline values: CDR1 DFQATT, CDR2 SNEGSKA (reference sequence). This CDR3 comprises 13 residues. This CDR3 reads CSLSGVPGGGYTF. The CDR3, as DNA: TGCAGCCTTAGCGGGGTCCCAGGAGGCGGCTACACCTTC.

The chain uses TRBV6-6 and TRBJ2-5; 11 nucleotides match TRBD2. Germline values: CDR1 MNHNY, CDR2 SVGAGI (reference sequence). The CDR3 has 16 residues. J was trimmed by 2 bases and V by 3 bases; bases with no gene match: 5. CDR3 sequence reads: CASSYGSSGGQETQYF. The CDR3 DNA is TGTGCCAGCAGTTATGGGTCTAGCGGGGGGCAAGAGACCCAGTACTTC.

This clonotype was recorded at least ten times. The chain combines TRBV10-3 with TRBJ2-3, with 8 bases fitting TRBD2. Germline trimming cut 9 bases from V and 2 bases from J; bases unmatched to any gene: 7. The CDR3 is 14 residues long. Germline V gene data show CDR1 as ENHRY and CDR2 as SYGVKD. CDR3 region: CAIRAGAITDTQYF. CDR3 coding DNA: TGTGCCATTAGAGCGGGGGCCATCACAGATACGCAGTATTTT.

For this clonotype: The junction and the germline gene differ at one end; a read error may be behind it. The chain links TRBV7-2 to TRBJ1-2, with TRBD1 matching 11 bases. Germline V gene lookup returns CDR1 SGHTA and CDR2 FQGNSA. This CDR3 contains 16 residues. Written as DNA, the CDR3 is TGTGTCAGCAGCTTAGGAGGGACAGGGGGGGGCTATGGCTACACCTTC. This gives the protein CVSSLGGTGGGYGYTF.

This clonotype was detected a few times. The V call is TRBV4-2, the J call TRBJ2-1; D is possibly TRBD2 (5 bases). CDR3 length: 14 residues. Trimming cost V 1 base and J 7 bases, with 11 bases left between them. CDR1 is LGHNA, CDR2 YNFKEQ, per germline. The CDR3 nucleotides read TGTGCCAGCAGCCAAGGAGGAGGTTGGAATGAGCAGTTCTTC. This codes for CASSQGGGWNEQFF.

The chain has TRBV3-1 and TRBJ2-7, with TRBD2 identical over 7 bases. With the DNA end fitting TRBJ2-5 better, the J assignment may be wrong. The CDR3 is made up of 14 amino acids. The germline V gene has CDR1 LGHDT and CDR2 YNNKEL (reference sequence). The DNA for the CDR3 is TGTGCCAGCAGCCCCCGGGGACTAAAAGAGACCCAGTACTTC. Its translation is CASSPRGLKETQYF.

This clonotype was detected only a few times. The V call is TRBV27, the J call TRBJ1-1, with 9 bases fitting TRBD1. CDR3 size: 16 residues. Germline V gene sequence: CDR1 MNHEY, CDR2 SMNVEV (reference sequence). With 1 base clipped from V and 5 bases from J, the junction kept 8 bases outside the gene matches. CDR3 nucleotides: TGTGCCAGCAGTTTATTATCCGGGACAGGGTCTACTGAAGCTTTCTTT. This encodes CASSLLSGTGSTEAFF.

The CDR3 DNA sequence: TGTGCCAGCAGCCAGTGGGGACTAGCGGGATCTAGCACAGATACGCAGTATTTT. Its protein product is CASSQWGLAGSSTDTQYF. This chain links TRBV7-9 with TRBJ2-3, with 13 positions matching TRBD2. Trimming took 5 bases from V and 0 from J; bases not matched to a gene: 8. Germline V lookup: CDR1 SEHNR, CDR2 FQNEAQ (reference sequence). The CDR3 is 18 residues long. The whole variable domain, remainder taken from reference TRBV7-9 and TRBJ2-3, is DTGVSQNPRHKITKRGQNVTFRCDPISEHNRLYWYRQTLGQGPEFLTYFQNEAQLEKSRLLSDRFSAERPKGSFSTLEIQRTEQGDSAMYLCASSQWGLAGSSTDTQYFGPGTRLTVL.

CDR3 coding DNA: TGTGCCAGCAGCTTAGAAGGGTCCTTGGGCACCGGGGAGCTGTTTTTT. This codes for CASSLEGSLGTGELFF. The gene calls are TRBV13 and TRBJ2-2, with D hard to call. This CDR3 comprises 16 residues. Deletions cut 1 base from V and 4 bases from J, with 13 bases between. CDR1 and CDR2 from the germline V gene are PRHDT and FYEKMQ (reference sequence).

This clonotype was observed a handful of times. The chain uses TRBV5-1 and TRBJ2-7; TRBD1 might be the D (5 bases). Germline V gene lookup returns CDR1 SGHRS and CDR2 YFSETQ. The CDR3 extends over 14 amino acids. Trimming removed 0 bases from V and 11 bases from J, with 18 bases in between. The CDR3 reads CASSLGSQGKMEYF. DNA for the CDR3: TGCGCCAGCAGCTTGGGGTCCCAGGGAAAAATGGAGTACTTC.

This clonotype has only a few counts. The rearrangement links TRBV20-1 to TRBJ2-7; no reliable D call. Germline values: CDR1 DFQATT, CDR2 SNEGSKA (reference sequence). V lost 1 base and J 4 bases, leaving 11 bases between the germline ends. The CDR3 is 13 residues long. Here the CDR3 DNA reads TGCAGTGCTAGAGCAGAAACCGGTTACGAGCAGTACTTC. Its protein is CSARAETGYEQYF.

The chain uses TRBV7-2 and TRBJ1-2, with a possible D match to TRBD1 (6 bases). CDR1 is SGHTA, CDR2 FQGNSA, per germline. The V gene lost 2 bases and the J gene lost 6 bases, with 13 bases spanning the gap. The CDR3 length is 14 residues. The CDR3 sequence is CASSLNLGANGYTF. CDR3 nucleotide sequence: TGTGCCAGCAGCTTAAACCTGGGGGCAAATGGCTACACCTTC.